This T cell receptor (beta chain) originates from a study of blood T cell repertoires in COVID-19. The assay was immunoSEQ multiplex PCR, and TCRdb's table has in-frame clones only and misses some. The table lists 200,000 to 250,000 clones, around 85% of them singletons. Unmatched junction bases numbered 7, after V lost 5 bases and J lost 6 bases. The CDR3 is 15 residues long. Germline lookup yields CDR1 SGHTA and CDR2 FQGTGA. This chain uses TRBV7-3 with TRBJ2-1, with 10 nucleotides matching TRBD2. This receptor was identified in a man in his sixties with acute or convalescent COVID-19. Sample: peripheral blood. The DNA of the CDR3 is TGTGCCAGCAGCAGGGGAGCGGGAGGGTTCAATGAGCAGTTCTTC. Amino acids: CASSRGAGGFNEQFF. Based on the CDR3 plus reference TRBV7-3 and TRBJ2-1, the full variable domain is GAGVSQTPSNKVTEKGKYVELRCDPISGHTALYWYRQSLGQGPEFLIYFQGTGAADDSGLPNDRFFAVRPEGSVSTLKIQRTERGDSAVYLCASSRGAGGFNEQFFGPGTRLTVL.